This T cell receptor beta chain was recovered during a study of beta chain features in type 1 diabetes. The investigators reverse transcribed all of the isolated RNA, so they sequenced expressed TCRB transcripts. Some clones are missing from TCRdb's copy, which holds only in-frame ones; the method was immunoSEQ multiplex PCR. The data hold about 140,000 clones, with roughly a tenth observed a single time. The CDR3 loop spans 16 amino acids. With 0 bases removed from V and 3 bases from J, the gap between germline ends came to 13 bases. In germline, CDR1 is SGHVS, CDR2 FQNEAQ. This clone was seen more than once but under ten times. What it recognizes is unknown. General observations from the study: Any role of HLA type in TCRB rearrangement remained unresolved here.

The V and J genes are TRBV7-8 and TRBJ2-3; a weak D match, TRBD2 (5 bases). Sequencing was done on a sample of naive CD4+ T cells from blood. The TCR originated in a man aged 18 to 29 in good health. In DNA form, the CDR3 reads TGTGCCAGCAGCTTAGCGGGGAGTAGGGAGACAGATACGCAGTATTTT. It translates to CASSLAGSRETDTQYF.